The 21 T cell receptor beta chains in this list originate from one sample, sequenced in a study of graft-versus-host responses after intestinal transplantation. The table came from immunoSEQ multiplex PCR; TCRdb's copy has only in-frame clones and leaves some out. The profile shows tens of thousands of clones, approximately 89% of them singletons. This sample comprised PBMCs, obtained roughly ten weeks after intestinal transplantation. The receptors were gathered from a human patient who received an intestinal transplant, so some T cells may come from the graft donor.

The chain uses TRBV7-6 and TRBJ2-7; no firm D call. Trimming stripped 1 base from V and 2 bases from J, with 6 bases between. CDR1 is SGHVS, CDR2 FNYEAQ, per germline. This CDR3 is built from 13 residues. DNA for the CDR3: TGTGCCAGCAGCTTAGAAATCACCTACGAGCAGTACTTC. This sequence encodes CASSLEITYEQYF.

The gene calls are TRBV4-3 and TRBJ2-7, with 12 bases aligning to TRBD2. CDR3 length: 15 residues. Trimming removed 1 base from V and 2 bases from J; junction bases left unmatched: 0. Germline lookup yields CDR1 LGHNA and CDR2 YSLEER. The CDR3 sequence is CASSQGLAGAYEQYF. The DNA of the CDR3 is TGCGCCAGCAGCCAAGGACTAGCGGGGGCCTACGAGCAGTACTTC.

This clone has only one observation. Written as DNA, the CDR3 is TGTGCCAGCTCACCACCGGGGGCCGGGGCTGGGCAAGAGACCCAGTACTTC. This translates into CASSPPGAGAGQETQYF. This chain connects TRBV18 to TRBJ2-5; TRBD1 is a possible D gene (6 bases). V was trimmed by 0 bases and J by 2 bases, leaving 16 bases between them. Per germline, CDR1 KGHSH and CDR2 LQKENI. This CDR3 is built from 17 residues.

The V call is TRBV7-9, the J call TRBJ2-6; D perhaps matches TRBD2 (6 bases). Germline CDR1 and CDR2: SEHNR and FQNEAQ (reference sequence). The ends were cut back, 5 bases at V and 0 bases at J, with 17 bases in the middle. The CDR3 consists of 18 residues. CDR3 sequence (DNA): TGTGCCAGCAGCCCTGGGGGACTCCAGAGCTCTGGGGCCAACGTCCTGACTTTC. Protein sequence: CASSPGGLQSSGANVLTF.

This clone was seen a few times. This chain uses TRBV25-1 with TRBJ2-1; TRBD2 aligns across 9 bases. V was clipped by 2 bases and J by 5 bases; unmatched bases: 4. Germline CDR1 MGHDK, CDR2 SYGVNS. This CDR3 is built from 15 residues. The CDR3 region is CASSEPSGVHNEQFF. CDR3 coding DNA: TGTGCCAGCAGTGAACCTAGCGGGGTCCACAATGAGCAGTTCTTC.

The V gene is TRBV5-4, the J gene TRBJ2-3; 15 bases fit TRBD2. Germline trimming cut 4 bases from V and 3 bases from J; bases unmatched to any gene: 6. Looked up from germline, CDR1 is SGHNT and CDR2 is YYREEE (reference sequence). The length of the CDR3 is 17 residues. The CDR3 reads CASSLSGTSGGTDTQYF. The DNA for the CDR3 is TGTGCCAGCAGCCTATCCGGGACTAGCGGGGGGACAGATACGCAGTATTTT.

This sequence joins TRBV5-6 and TRBJ2-3, with 13 bases that match TRBD2. V gave up 4 bases and J gave up 5 bases; unmatched junction bases: 13. The germline gives CDR1 SGHDT, CDR2 YYEEEE. The CDR3 runs to 18 residues. The CDR3 DNA is TGTGCCAGCAGCCGGACTAGCGGGGGCATCCGGGCCCGAGATACGCAGTATTTT. It specifies CASSRTSGGIRARDTQYF.

The rearrangement links TRBV6-5 to TRBJ2-7; TRBD1 aligns across 8 bases. The CDR3 is 14 residues long. CDR1 and CDR2 (germline): MNHEY, SVGAGI. The V and J ends lost 5 bases and 4 bases, in that order; junction bases with no gene match: 7. The CDR3 DNA follows: TGTGCCAGCAGTCCGGGACAGGCCTATTACGAGCAGTACTTC. Residues: CASSPGQAYYEQYF.

The chain joins TRBV30 to TRBJ2-7; 9 nucleotides line up with TRBD1. Germline V gene data show CDR1 as GTSNPN and CDR2 as SVGIG (reference sequence). Trimming removed 3 bases from V and 6 bases from J; junction bases left unmatched: 12. The CDR3 has 15 residues. The CDR3 coding sequence is TGTGCCTGGAGCGTAGGGACAGGGAGTTCGTTCGAGCAGTACTTC. Translation: CAWSVGTGSSFEQYF.

The chain combines TRBV7-8 with TRBJ2-3, with TRBD2 matching 10 bases. The CDR3 runs 16 residues. Germline CDR1 is SGHVS and CDR2 is FQNEAQ. With 6 bases clipped from V and 4 bases from J, the junction kept 10 bases outside the gene matches. The chain's CDR3 is CASRERGGPLPDTQYF. The CDR3 DNA reads TGTGCCAGCAGAGAGCGGGGGGGCCCCCTCCCAGATACGCAGTATTTT.

This clone was counted between two and nine times. This sequence joins TRBV10-3 and TRBJ2-7; TRBD1 matches at 7 bases. The CDR3 has 13 amino acids. Looked up from germline, CDR1 is ENHRY and CDR2 is SYGVKD. J was trimmed by 4 bases and V by 10 bases; bases with no gene match: 10. DNA for the CDR3: TGTGCCACTCGGACAGGAATTCCATACGAGCAGTACTTC. It encodes CATRTGIPYEQYF.

The chain recombines TRBV2 with TRBJ1-3, with TRBD1 identical over 7 bases. CDR1 is SNHLY and CDR2 is FYNNEI in the germline V gene. The CDR3 has 14 residues. Trimming cost V 6 bases and J 2 bases; bases outside gene matches: 4. CDR3 sequence (DNA): TGTGCCAGCAGGGACAGGTCCACTGGAAACACCATATATTTT. Its protein is CASRDRSTGNTIYF.

The CDR3 here is CATSRAGGGYTELGTEAFF. The CDR3 DNA follows: TGTGCCACCAGCAGAGCGGGGGGCGGGTATACAGAGCTAGGCACTGAAGCTTTCTTT. This chain connects TRBV15 to TRBJ1-1; maybe TRBD1 (6 bases). CDR1 and CDR2 from the germline V gene are LNHNV and YYDKDF (reference sequence). There are 19 residues in the CDR3. Trimming shortened V by 1 base and J by 4 bases, and 25 bases separated the two germline ends.

This chain joins TRBV10-2 and TRBJ2-7; 7 bases agree with TRBD1. The junction had 9 bases not matched to a gene; V was cut back by 6 bases and J by 4 bases. Germline lookup yields CDR1 WSHSY and CDR2 SAAADI. The CDR3 spans 14 residues. CDR3 sequence: CASSKTGMGYEQYF. The CDR3 region has the DNA TGCGCCAGCAGCAAGACAGGGATGGGGTACGAGCAGTACTTC.

The chain couples TRBV30 to TRBJ2-3; maybe TRBD2 (6 bases). Trimming removed 5 bases from V and 1 base from J, with 13 bases in between. Germline lookup yields CDR1 GTSNPN and CDR2 SVGIG (reference sequence). CDR3 length equals 14 residues. The CDR3 loop reads CAWGRGTGTDTQYF. The CDR3 bases are TGTGCCTGGGGACGGGGGACCGGCACAGATACGCAGTATTTT.

This chain links TRBV4-3 with TRBJ1-1; perhaps TRBD1 as D (6 bases). The germline gives CDR1 LGHNA, CDR2 YSLEER. Trimming took off 0 bases at V and 10 bases at J, with 12 bases between the two ends. This CDR3 contains 13 residues. The CDR3, as DNA: TGCGCCAGCAGCCAAGATCGAGGGGGGGGAGCTTTCTTT. It encodes CASSQDRGGGAFF.

The rearrangement links TRBV19 to TRBJ1-1; TRBD1 matches at 10 bases. The CDR3 covers 12 residues. Germline CDR1 and CDR2: LNHDA and SQIVND (reference sequence). Trimming removed 7 bases from V and 7 bases from J; junction bases left unmatched: 3. The CDR3 reads CASIGQGVEAFF. The CDR3 DNA is TGTGCCAGTATAGGACAGGGGGTTGAAGCTTTCTTT.

The V gene is TRBV13, the J gene TRBJ1-2, with a weak D call TRBD1 (5 bases). CDR3 length equals 14 residues. The V and J ends lost 0 bases and 5 bases respectively, with 10 bases between them. The germline V gene has CDR1 PRHDT and CDR2 FYEKMQ (reference sequence). CDR3: CASSLGPTEYGYTF. CDR3 DNA: TGTGCCAGCAGCTTAGGCCCGACAGAGTATGGCTACACCTTC. Drawing the rest from reference TRBV13 and TRBJ1-2, the complete variable domain is AAGVIQSPRHLIKEKRETATLKCYPIPRHDTVYWYQQGPGQDPQFLISFYEKMQSDKGSIPDRFSAQQFSDYHSELNMSSLELGDSALYFCASSLGPTEYGYTFGSGTRLTVV.

The chain has TRBV23-1 and TRBJ1-2, with TRBD1 as a possible D gene (6 bases). TRBV23-1 is an ORF, and what it does is uncertain. Trimming shortened V by 7 bases and J by 8 bases, and 14 bases separated the two germline ends. The CDR3 extends over 12 amino acids. DNA of the CDR3: TGCGCCAGCACTGGGGGGCCTCGGGGCTACACCTTC. This encodes CASTGGPRGYTF.

This chain uses TRBV27 with TRBJ2-7; D is unclear. Trimming cost V 8 bases and J 7 bases, with 21 bases left between them. The CDR3 consists of 14 residues. CDR1 and CDR2 (germline): MNHEY, SMNVEV (reference sequence). Here the CDR3 reads CASGPRTVLREQYF. CDR3 DNA sequence: TGTGCCAGCGGACCTCGGACGGTTTTGAGGGAGCAGTACTTC.

The chain combines TRBV9 with TRBJ2-5; 7 positions agree with TRBD1. The junction had 10 bases not matched to a gene; V was cut back by 4 bases and J by 1 base. Per germline, CDR1 SGDLS and CDR2 YYNGEE. The CDR3 is 16 residues long. The CDR3 loop reads CASSTSTGTAQETQYF. CDR3 DNA: TGTGCCAGCAGCACCTCAACCGGGACAGCCCAAGAGACCCAGTACTTC. The whole variable domain, filled in from reference TRBV9 and TRBJ2-5, reads DSGVTQTPKHLITATGQRVTLRCSPRSGDLSVYWYQQSLDQGLQFLIQYYNGEERAKGNILERFSAQQFPDLHSELNLSSLELGDSALYFCASSTSTGTAQETQYFGPGTRLLVL.